Following are 22 T cell receptor beta chains from one sample sequenced in a study of long-term antiretroviral therapy in people with HIV. With survey level as its setting, the immunoSEQ assay was v3.0. Sequencing used immunoSEQ multiplex PCR; TCRdb keeps in-frame clones, though not all of them. Of about 35,000 clones listed, just under 95% are singletons. The sequences come from unsorted PBMCs, collected 4.1 years after starting antiretroviral therapy. Source of these receptors: a woman aged 50 to 65 with HIV.

This chain connects TRBV19 to TRBJ1-5; the D is unclear. The CDR3 runs to 10 residues. Between the trimmed V and J ends, which lost 7 bases and 7 bases, there was a span of 5 bases. CDR1 is LNHDA and CDR2 is SQIVND in the germline V gene (reference sequence). The CDR3 protein is CASNRQPQHF. CDR3 in DNA: TGTGCCAGTAACCGACAGCCCCAGCATTTT.

This chain connects TRBV6-6 to TRBJ1-5; D is perhaps TRBD1 (5 bases). The V and J ends lost 4 bases and 2 bases respectively, with 12 bases between them. The CDR3 is 15 residues long. Germline V gives CDR1 MNHNY, CDR2 SVGAGI (reference sequence). The CDR3 bases are TGTGCCAGCAGTTCCGCCGAAGGGGGCAATCAGCCCCAGCATTTT. Protein product: CASSSAEGGNQPQHF.

This clone appeared once. The rearrangement joins TRBV12-5 to TRBJ1-5; the D gene is possibly TRBD1 (5 bases). V was pared by 5 bases and J by 4 bases, with 15 bases between. CDR3 length: 15 residues. The V gene's germline CDR1 is LGHNT and CDR2 FRNRAP. CDR3 coding DNA: TGTGCTAGTGGTCCCGGTGCGGGGCTGAATCAGCCCCAGCATTTT. Amino acid sequence: CASGPGAGLNQPQHF.

The V gene is TRBV9, the J gene TRBJ2-1; the D is unclear. The ends were cut back, 0 bases at V and 5 bases at J, with 3 bases in the middle. Germline CDR1 reads SGDLS; CDR2 reads YYNGEE. CDR3 length: 12 amino acids. The CDR3 loop reads CASSVAHNEQFF. Here the CDR3 DNA reads TGTGCCAGCAGCGTAGCCCACAATGAGCAGTTCTTC.

This sequence joins TRBV25-1 and TRBJ1-2; no clear D. The CDR3 extends over 15 amino acids. Germline loops: CDR1 MGHDK, CDR2 SYGVNS. Between the trimmed V and J ends, which lost 4 bases and 6 bases, there was a span of 18 bases. CDR3 protein: CASSGREDLANGYTF. As DNA, the CDR3 is TGTGCCAGCAGTGGCCGGGAGGATCTTGCGAATGGCTACACCTTC.

The genes are TRBV30 and TRBJ2-5; a possible D gene is TRBD1 (6 bases). Between the trimmed V and J ends, which lost 0 bases and 5 bases, there was a span of 13 bases. Germline assignment: CDR1 GTSNPN and CDR2 SVGIG (reference sequence). This CDR3 has 14 amino acids. CDR3 residues: CAWSVSGVGETQYF. In DNA, the CDR3 is TGTGCCTGGAGTGTATCAGGGGTAGGGGAGACCCAGTACTTC. Combining the CDR3 with reference TRBV30 and TRBJ2-5 gives the whole variable domain SQTIHQWPATLVQPVGSPLSLECTVEGTSNPNLYWYRQAAGRGLQLLFYSVGIGQISSEVPQNLSASRPQDRQFILSSKKLLLSDSGFYLCAWSVSGVGETQYFGPGTRLLVL.

The chain couples TRBV19 to TRBJ2-7; no firm D call. Looked up from germline, CDR1 is LNHDA and CDR2 is SQIVND (reference sequence). This CDR3 spans 12 amino acids. V was cut by 3 bases and J by 5 bases, with 8 bases left in between. CDR3 nucleotide sequence: TGTGCCAGTAGTATGACTGGAGACGAGCAGTACTTC. Its translation is CASSMTGDEQYF.

In this sample, this clone turned up once. The chain has TRBV7-2 and TRBJ1-6; D is possibly TRBD1 (5 bases). This CDR3 has 15 amino acids. Trimming removed 1 base from V and 7 bases from J, with 11 bases in between. CDR1 and CDR2 from the germline V gene are SGHTA and FQGNSA. CDR3 coding DNA: TGTGCCAGCAGCTTAGTCCCAGGGCTGAATTCACCCCTCCACTTT. Amino acid sequence: CASSLVPGLNSPLHF. Complete variable domain (other parts from reference TRBV7-2 and TRBJ1-6): GAGVSQSPSNKVTEKGKDVELRCDPISGHTALYWYRQSLGQGLEFLIYFQGNSAPDKSGLPSDRFSAERTGGSVSTLTIQRTQQEDSAVYLCASSLVPGLNSPLHFGNGTRLTVT.

This clone was seen just once. This chain links TRBV19 with TRBJ1-5; perhaps TRBD1 as D (5 bases). V gave up 10 bases and J gave up 4 bases, with 14 bases separating them. The CDR3 is made up of 13 amino acids. Germline-derived CDR1 and CDR2 are LNHDA and SQIVND (reference sequence). DNA of the CDR3: TGTGCCACTACCGGGGGTTTTAATCAGCCCCAGCATTTT. Amino acids: CATTGGFNQPQHF.

In its sample, this clone was seen a few times. The chain couples TRBV10-2 to TRBJ2-5; 14 nucleotides match TRBD2. The CDR3 has 16 amino acids. With 4 bases clipped from V and 3 bases from J, the junction kept 4 bases outside the gene matches. Germline V gene sequence: CDR1 WSHSY, CDR2 SAAADI. The CDR3 bases are TGCGCCAGCAGTGCCGCGGGACTAGCGGGGGAAGAGACCCAGTACTTC. Translated: CASSAAGLAGEETQYF.

The rearrangement links TRBV4-1 to TRBJ2-3; possibly TRBD2 for D (5 bases). This CDR3 spans 17 amino acids. Germline V gene sequence: CDR1 MGHRA, CDR2 YSYEKL. V shed 3 bases and J shed 6 bases, with 22 bases lying between them. CDR3 in amino acids: CASSQGPSGGYLDTQYF. The CDR3 nucleotides read TGCGCCAGCAGCCAGGGTCCTAGTGGCGGGTATTTGGATACGCAGTATTTT.

The chain carries TRBV19 and TRBJ2-3; maybe TRBD1 (5 bases). There are 15 residues in the CDR3. The V end lost 6 bases, the J end lost 6 bases, and 19 bases lay between the germline ends. In germline, CDR1 is LNHDA, CDR2 SQIVND (reference sequence). CDR3 DNA: TGTGCCAGTAGGAATTCTCATACAGGCATCGATACGCAGTATTTT. Its translation is CASRNSHTGIDTQYF.

This chain joins TRBV6-6 and TRBJ1-2; TRBD1 aligns across 8 bases. Trimming at V came to 6 bases and at J to 8 bases, leaving 11 bases not matched to a gene. Germline assignment: CDR1 MNHNY and CDR2 SVGAGI (reference sequence). This CDR3 region has 14 residues. CDR3 nucleotide sequence: TGTGCCAGCAGCGTGAGTAGGACAGGGAACGGCTACACCTTC. It is translated as CASSVSRTGNGYTF.

The V call is TRBV13, the J call TRBJ2-3; D is unresolved. This CDR3 spans 11 amino acids. Trimming pared 5 bases from V and 5 bases from J, leaving 5 bases between. CDR1 is PRHDT and CDR2 is FYEKMQ in the germline V gene (reference sequence). This CDR3 is CASSILDTQYF. The CDR3 coding sequence is TGTGCCAGCAGCATCCTAGATACGCAGTATTTT.

V is TRBV19 and J is TRBJ1-2; the D is unclear. This CDR3 is built from 16 residues. Trimming took off 4 bases at V and 4 bases at J, with 19 bases between the two ends. Germline-derived CDR1 and CDR2 are LNHDA and SQIVND (reference sequence). CDR3 protein: CASSKFGQAALYGYTF. The CDR3 coding sequence is TGTGCCAGTAGTAAATTCGGCCAGGCCGCCCTCTATGGCTACACCTTC.

The rearrangement uses TRBV18 and TRBJ1-6; tentative D call: TRBD1 (5 bases). V was pared by 3 bases and J by 10 bases, with 13 bases between. CDR1 and CDR2 (germline): KGHSH, LQKENI. This CDR3 spans 14 amino acids. CDR3 residues: CASSPGAGISPLHF. CDR3 bases: TGTGCCAGCTCACCCGGGGCAGGGATATCACCCCTCCACTTT.

The genes are TRBV10-3 and TRBJ2-7; no reliable D call. The germline gives CDR1 ENHRY, CDR2 SYGVKD. Trimming took off 4 bases at V and 0 bases at J, with 10 bases between the two ends. The CDR3 runs to 14 residues. The CDR3, as DNA: TGTGCCATCAGTGGGAGAGGTCCCTCCTACGAGCAGTACTTC. It codes for CAISGRGPSYEQYF.

The chain is built from TRBV2 and TRBJ2-3; D remains ambiguous. This CDR3 spans 12 amino acids. The germline V and J ends were trimmed by 4 bases and 5 bases, with 7 bases remaining between them. Germline V gene lookup returns CDR1 SNHLY and CDR2 FYNNEI. The CDR3 DNA reads as TGTGCCAGCAGTGTTATCCGAGATACGCAGTATTTT. This translates into CASSVIRDTQYF.

The V gene is TRBV10-3, the J gene TRBJ1-1; TRBD1 might be the D (6 bases). CDR3 length: 13 residues. V was pared by 8 bases and J by 5 bases, with 15 bases between. Per the germline V gene, CDR1 is ENHRY and CDR2 is SYGVKD. The CDR3 region is CAIGDTGLTEAFF. The CDR3 DNA sequence: TGTGCCATCGGAGATACAGGGCTAACTGAAGCTTTCTTT.

The chain combines TRBV11-3 with TRBJ2-7; D is possibly TRBD2 (6 bases). Trimming left V 1 base short and J 4 bases short, with 17 bases between. There are 16 residues in the CDR3. Germline CDR1 SGHNT, CDR2 YENEEA. CDR3 sequence: CASSLVGGALGYEQYF. CDR3 sequence (DNA): TGTGCCAGCAGCTTAGTAGGAGGGGCCCTGGGGTACGAGCAGTACTTC.

The genes are TRBV7-3 and TRBJ2-2; D is ambiguous. Trimming removed 1 base at V and 4 bases at J, with 13 bases between. The CDR3 extends over 16 amino acids. Germline-derived CDR1 and CDR2 are SGHTA and FQGTGA. The CDR3 loop reads CASSLNPGFSTGELFF. CDR3 nucleotides: TGTGCCAGCAGCTTAAATCCAGGATTTAGCACCGGGGAGCTGTTTTTT. The full variable domain, rest sourced from reference TRBV7-3 and TRBJ2-2, is GAGVSQTPSNKVTEKGKYVELRCDPISGHTALYWYRQSLGQGPEFLIYFQGTGAADDSGLPNDRFFAVRPEGSVSTLKIQRTERGDSAVYLCASSLNPGFSTGELFFGEGSRLTVL.

V is TRBV5-1 and J is TRBJ2-7, with 10 bases identical to TRBD1. CDR1 is SGHRS, CDR2 YFSETQ, per germline. J lost 3 bases, V lost 4 bases, and 7 bases had no gene match. The CDR3 has 15 residues. CDR3 DNA sequence: TGCGCCAGCAGCACCGGGACAGGGGTTTTCTACGAGCAGTACTTC. Its protein product is CASSTGTGVFYEQYF.